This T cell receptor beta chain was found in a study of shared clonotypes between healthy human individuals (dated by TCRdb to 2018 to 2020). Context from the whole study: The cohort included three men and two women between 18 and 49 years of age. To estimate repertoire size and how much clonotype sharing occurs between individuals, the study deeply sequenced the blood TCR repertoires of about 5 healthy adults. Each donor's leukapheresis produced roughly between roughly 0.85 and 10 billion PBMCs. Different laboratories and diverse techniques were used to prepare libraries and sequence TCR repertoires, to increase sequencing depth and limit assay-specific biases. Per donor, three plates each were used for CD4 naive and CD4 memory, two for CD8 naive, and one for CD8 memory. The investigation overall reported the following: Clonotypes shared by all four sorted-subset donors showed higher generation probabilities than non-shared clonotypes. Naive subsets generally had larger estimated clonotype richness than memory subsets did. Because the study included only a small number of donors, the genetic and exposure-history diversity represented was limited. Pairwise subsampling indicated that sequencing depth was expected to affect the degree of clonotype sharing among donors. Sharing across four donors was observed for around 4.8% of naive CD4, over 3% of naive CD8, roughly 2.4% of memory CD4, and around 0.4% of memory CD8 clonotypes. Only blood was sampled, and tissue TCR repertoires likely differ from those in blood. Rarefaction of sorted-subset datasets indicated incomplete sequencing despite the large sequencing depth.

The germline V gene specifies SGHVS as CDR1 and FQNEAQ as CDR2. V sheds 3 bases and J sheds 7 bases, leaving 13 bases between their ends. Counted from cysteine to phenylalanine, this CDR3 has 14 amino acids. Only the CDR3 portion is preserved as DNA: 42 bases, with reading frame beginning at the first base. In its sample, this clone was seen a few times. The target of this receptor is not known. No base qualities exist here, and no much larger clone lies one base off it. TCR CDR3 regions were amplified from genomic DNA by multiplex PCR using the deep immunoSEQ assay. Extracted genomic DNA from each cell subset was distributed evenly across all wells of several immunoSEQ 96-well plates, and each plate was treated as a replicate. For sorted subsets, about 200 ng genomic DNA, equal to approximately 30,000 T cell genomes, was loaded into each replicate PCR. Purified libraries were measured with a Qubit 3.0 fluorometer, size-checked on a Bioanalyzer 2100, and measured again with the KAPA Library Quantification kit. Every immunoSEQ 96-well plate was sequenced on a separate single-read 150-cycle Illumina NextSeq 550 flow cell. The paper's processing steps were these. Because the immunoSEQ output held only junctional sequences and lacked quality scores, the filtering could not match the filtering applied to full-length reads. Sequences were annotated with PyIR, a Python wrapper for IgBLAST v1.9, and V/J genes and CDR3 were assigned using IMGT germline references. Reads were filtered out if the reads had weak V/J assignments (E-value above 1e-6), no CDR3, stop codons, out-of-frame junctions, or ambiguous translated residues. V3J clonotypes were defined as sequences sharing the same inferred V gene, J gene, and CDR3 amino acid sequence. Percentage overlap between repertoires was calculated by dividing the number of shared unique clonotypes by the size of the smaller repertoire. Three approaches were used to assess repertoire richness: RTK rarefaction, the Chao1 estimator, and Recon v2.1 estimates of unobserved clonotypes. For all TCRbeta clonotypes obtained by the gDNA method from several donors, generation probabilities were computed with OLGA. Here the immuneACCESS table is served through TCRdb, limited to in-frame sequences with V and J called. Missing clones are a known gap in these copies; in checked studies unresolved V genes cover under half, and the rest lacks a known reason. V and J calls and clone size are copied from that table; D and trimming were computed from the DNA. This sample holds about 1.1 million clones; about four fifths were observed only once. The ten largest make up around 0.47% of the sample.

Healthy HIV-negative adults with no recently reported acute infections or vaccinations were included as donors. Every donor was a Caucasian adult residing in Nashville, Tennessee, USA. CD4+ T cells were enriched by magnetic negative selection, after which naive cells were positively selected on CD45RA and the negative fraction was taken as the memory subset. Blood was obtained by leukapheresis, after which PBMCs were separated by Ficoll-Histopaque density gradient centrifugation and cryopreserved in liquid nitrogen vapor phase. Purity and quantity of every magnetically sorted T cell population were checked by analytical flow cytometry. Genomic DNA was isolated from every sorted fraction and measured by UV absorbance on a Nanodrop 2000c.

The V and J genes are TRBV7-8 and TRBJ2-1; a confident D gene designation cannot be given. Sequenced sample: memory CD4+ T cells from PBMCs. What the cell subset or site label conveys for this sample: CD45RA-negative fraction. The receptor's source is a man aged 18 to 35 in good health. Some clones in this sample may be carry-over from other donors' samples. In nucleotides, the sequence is TGTGCCAGCAGCTTCGGCGGCGGCCAGAATGAGCAGTTCTTC. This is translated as CASSFGGGQNEQFF.